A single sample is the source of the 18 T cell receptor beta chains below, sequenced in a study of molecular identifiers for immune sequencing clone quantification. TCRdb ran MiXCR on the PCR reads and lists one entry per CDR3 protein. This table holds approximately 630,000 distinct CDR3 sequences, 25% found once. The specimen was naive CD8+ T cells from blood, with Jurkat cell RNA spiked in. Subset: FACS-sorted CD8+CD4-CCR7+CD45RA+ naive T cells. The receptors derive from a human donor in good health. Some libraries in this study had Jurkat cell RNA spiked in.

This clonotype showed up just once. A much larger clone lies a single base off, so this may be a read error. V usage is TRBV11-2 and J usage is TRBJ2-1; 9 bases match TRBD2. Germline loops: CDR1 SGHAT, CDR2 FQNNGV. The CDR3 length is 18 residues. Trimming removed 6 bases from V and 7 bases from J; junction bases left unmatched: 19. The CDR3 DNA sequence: TGTGCCAGCAGGTTCACTGGCGGGAGGGCCGTGGTTCTGAATGAGCAGTTCTTC. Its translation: CASRFTGGRAVVLNEQFF.

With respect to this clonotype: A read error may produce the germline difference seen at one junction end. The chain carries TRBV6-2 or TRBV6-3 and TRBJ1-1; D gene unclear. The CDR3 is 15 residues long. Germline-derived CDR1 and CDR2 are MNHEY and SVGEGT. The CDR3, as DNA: TGTGCCGGCAGTCCTCCCGGGCCATACGACACTGAAGCTTTCTTT. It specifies CAGSPPGPYDTEAFF.

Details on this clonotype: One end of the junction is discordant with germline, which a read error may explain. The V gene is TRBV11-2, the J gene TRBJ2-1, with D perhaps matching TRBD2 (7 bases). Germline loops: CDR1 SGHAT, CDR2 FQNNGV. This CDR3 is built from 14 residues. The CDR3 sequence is CASSSGRGGHEQLF. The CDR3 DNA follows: TGTGCCAGCAGCTCTGGCAGGGGAGGGCATGAGCAGCTCTTC.

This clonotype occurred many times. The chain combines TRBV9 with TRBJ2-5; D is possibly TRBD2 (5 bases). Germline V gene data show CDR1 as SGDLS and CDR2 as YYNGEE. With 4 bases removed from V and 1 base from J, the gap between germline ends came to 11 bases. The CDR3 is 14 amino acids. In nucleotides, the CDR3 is TGTGCCAGCAGCTCGGAAGCGGTCCAAGAGACCCAGTACTTC. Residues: CASSSEAVQETQYF.

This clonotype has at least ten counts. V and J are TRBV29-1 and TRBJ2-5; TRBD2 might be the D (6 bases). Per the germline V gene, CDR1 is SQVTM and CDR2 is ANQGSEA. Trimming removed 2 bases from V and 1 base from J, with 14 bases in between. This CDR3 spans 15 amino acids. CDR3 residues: CSVELGGWTQETQYF. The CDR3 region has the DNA TGCAGCGTTGAATTGGGGGGATGGACCCAAGAGACCCAGTACTTC.

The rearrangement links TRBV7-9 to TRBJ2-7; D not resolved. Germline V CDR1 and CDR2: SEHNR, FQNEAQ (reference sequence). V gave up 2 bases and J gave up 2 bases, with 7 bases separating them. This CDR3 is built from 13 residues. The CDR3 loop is CASSLHAAYEQYF. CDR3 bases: TGTGCCAGCAGCTTACATGCGGCCTACGAGCAGTACTTC. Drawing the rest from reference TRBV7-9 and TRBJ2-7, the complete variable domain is DTGVSQNPRHKITKRGQNVTFRCDPISEHNRLYWYRQTLGQGPEFLTYFQNEAQLEKSRLLSDRFSAERPKGSFSTLEIQRTEQGDSAMYLCASSLHAAYEQYFGPGTRLTVT.

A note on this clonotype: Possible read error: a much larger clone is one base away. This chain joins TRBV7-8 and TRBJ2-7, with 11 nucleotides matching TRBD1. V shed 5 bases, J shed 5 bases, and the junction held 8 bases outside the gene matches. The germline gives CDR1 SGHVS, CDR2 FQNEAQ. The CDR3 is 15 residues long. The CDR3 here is CASSHMGQGGDEQYF. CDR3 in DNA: TGTGCCAGCAGCCACATGGGACAGGGGGGGGACGAGCAGTACTTC.

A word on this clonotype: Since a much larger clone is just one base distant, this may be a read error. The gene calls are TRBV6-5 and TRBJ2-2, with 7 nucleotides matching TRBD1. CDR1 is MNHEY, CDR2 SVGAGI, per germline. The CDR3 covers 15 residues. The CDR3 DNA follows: TGTGCCAGCAGTTACTCGAGACAGGGAATCGGGGAGCTGTATTTT. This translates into CASSYSRQGIGELYF.

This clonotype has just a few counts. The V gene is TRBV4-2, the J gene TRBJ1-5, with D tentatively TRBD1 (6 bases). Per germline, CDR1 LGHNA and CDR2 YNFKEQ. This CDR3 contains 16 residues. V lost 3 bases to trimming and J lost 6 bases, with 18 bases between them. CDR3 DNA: TGTGCCAGCAGCCATTCCGTCGGGGGCGTAGTTCAGCCCCAGCATTTT. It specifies CASSHSVGGVVQPQHF.

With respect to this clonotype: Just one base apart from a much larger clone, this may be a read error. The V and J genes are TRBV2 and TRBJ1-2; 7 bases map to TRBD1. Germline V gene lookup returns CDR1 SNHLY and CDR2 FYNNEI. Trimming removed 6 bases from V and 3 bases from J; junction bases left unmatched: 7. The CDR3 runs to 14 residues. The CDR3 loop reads CASRTGNTDYGYTF. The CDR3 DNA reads TGTGCCAGCAGGACAGGGAACACTGACTATGGCTACACCTTC.

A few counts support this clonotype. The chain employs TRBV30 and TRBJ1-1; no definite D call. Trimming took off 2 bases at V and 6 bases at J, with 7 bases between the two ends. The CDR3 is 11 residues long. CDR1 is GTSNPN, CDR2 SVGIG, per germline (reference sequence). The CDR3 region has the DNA TGTGCCTGGAGTACCGGACCTGAAGCTTTCTTT. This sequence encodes CAWSTGPEAFF. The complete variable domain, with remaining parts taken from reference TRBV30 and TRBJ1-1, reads SQTIHQWPATLVQPVGSPLSLECTVEGTSNPNLYWYRQAAGRGLQLLFYSVGIGQISSEVPQNLSASRPQDRQFILSSKKLLLSDSGFYLCAWSTGPEAFFGQGTRLTVV.

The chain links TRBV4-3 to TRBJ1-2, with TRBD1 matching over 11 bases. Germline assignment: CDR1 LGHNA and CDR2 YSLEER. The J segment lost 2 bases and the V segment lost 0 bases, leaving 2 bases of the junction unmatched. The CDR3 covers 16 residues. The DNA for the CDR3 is TGCGCCAGCAGCCAAGATCGGACAGGGGGCAACTATGGCTACACCTTC. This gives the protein CASSQDRTGGNYGYTF.

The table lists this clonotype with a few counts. The CDR3 DNA follows: TGTGCCAGCAGCCCTAGCCCGGGGCTAGCGGGAGGGGGTGAGCAGTTCTTC. This translates into CASSPSPGLAGGGEQFF. The chain couples TRBV7-6 to TRBJ2-1; TRBD2 matches 12 bases. In germline, CDR1 is SGHVS, CDR2 FNYEAQ. Losses at the gene ends were 5 bases for V and 9 bases for J; bases not matched to a gene: 14. The CDR3 consists of 17 residues.

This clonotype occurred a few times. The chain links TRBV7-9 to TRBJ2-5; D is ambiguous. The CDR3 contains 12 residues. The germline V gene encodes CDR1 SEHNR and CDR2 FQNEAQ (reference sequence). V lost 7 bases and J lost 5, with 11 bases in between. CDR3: CASTLRAETQYF. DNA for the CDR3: TGTGCCAGCACCCTTAGGGCCGAGACCCAGTACTTC.

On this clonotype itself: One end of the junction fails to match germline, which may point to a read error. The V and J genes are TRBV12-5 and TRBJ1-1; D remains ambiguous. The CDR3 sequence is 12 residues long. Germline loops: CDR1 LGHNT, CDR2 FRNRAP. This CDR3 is CASARENTESFF. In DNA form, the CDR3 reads TGTGCTAGCGCCCGGGAGAACACTGAATCTTTCTTT.

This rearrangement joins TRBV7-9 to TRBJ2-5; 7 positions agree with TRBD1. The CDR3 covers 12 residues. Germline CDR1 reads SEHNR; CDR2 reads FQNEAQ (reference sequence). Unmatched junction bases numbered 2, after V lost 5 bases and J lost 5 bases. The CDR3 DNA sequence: TGTGCCAGCAGCAAACAGGGGGAGACCCAGTACTTC. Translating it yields CASSKQGETQYF.

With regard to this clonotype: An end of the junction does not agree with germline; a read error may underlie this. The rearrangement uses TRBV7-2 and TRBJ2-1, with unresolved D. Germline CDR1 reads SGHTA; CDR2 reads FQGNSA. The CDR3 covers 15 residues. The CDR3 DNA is TGTGCCAGCAGCCGTACCGGAACCCCTTCGGATGAGCAGCTCTTC. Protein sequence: CASSRTGTPSDEQLF.

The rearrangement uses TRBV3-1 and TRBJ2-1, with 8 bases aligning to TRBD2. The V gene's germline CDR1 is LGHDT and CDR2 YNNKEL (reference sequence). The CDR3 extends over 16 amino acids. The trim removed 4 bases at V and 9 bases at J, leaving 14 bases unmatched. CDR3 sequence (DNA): TGTGCCAGCAGCCTCACGTTTTCCGGGAGGGAGGGTGAGCAGTTCTTC. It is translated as CASSLTFSGREGEQFF.